This TCR beta chain was recorded in a study of somatic mutations in cytotoxic T cells in rheumatoid arthritis. In the study overall: Peripheral blood samples of 30 ml EDTA were taken from patients directly after diagnosis and before treatment.

Positive magnetic bead selection isolated CD4+ and CD8+ cells, and flow cytometry checked purity. General study findings and limits: The authors did not know the antigen targets of the expanded CD8+ clones.

As to this clone: Its antigen is undetermined.

The CDR3 runs to 18 residues. With V trimmed by 6 bases and J by 2 bases, 14 bases remained unmatched. Sequencing used immunoSEQ multiplex PCR; TCRdb keeps in-frame clones, though not all of them. The data contain under 20,000 clones, around 80% of them singletons. The sequenced sample was CD8+ T cells sorted from blood. The TCR comes from an adult with rheumatoid arthritis. The genes are TRBV6-7 and TRBJ1-5, with 9 bases that match TRBD1. TRBV6-7 counts as an open reading frame of uncertain function. The CDR3 loop reads CASRLDRGRQLGNQPQHF. The DNA for the CDR3 is TGTGCCAGCAGACTTGACAGGGGGAGACAGCTTGGCAATCAGCCCCAGCATTTT.